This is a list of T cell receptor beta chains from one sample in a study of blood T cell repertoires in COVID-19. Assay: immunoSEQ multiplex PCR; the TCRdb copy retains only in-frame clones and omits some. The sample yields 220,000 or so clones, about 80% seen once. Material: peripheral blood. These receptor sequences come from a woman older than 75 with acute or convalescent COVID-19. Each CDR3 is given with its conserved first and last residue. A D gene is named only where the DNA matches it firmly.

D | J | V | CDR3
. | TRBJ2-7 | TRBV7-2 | CASSPPRAGTYEQYF
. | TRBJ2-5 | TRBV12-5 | CASGLGGQQETQYF
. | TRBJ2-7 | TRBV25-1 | CASSGPGLGSHEQYF
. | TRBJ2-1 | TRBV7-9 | CASSLSLVNRQFF
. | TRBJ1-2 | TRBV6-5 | CASSYSGTQTF
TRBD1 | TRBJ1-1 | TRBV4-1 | CASASPRTGGETEAFF
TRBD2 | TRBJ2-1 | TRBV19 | CASSLPGTSGSGNEQFF
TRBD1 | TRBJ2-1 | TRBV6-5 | CASSYGTGFNNEQFF
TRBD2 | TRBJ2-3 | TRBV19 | CASSRSWTSGTTDTQYF
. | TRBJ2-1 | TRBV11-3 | CASSSRQGFYNEQFF
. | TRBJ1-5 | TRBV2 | CASSEEGINQPQHF
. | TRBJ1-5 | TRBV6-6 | CASRADRYNQPQHF
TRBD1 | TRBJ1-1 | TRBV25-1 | CASSRQGANTEAFF
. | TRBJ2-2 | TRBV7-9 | CASSSSARDYTGELFF
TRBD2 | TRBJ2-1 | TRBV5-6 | CASSLGLAGQDEQFF
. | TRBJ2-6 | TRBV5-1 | CASSPTGTGANVLTF
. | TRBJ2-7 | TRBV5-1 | CASSPDTYEQYF
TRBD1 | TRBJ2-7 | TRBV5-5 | CASSLYGQGSNYEQYF
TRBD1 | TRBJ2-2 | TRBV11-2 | CASSLTGAGTGELFF
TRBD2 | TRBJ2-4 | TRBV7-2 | CASRGVAGGPNIQYF
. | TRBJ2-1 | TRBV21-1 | CASSPRGMAGGKLDEQFF
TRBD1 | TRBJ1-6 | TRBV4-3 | CASSQVGQGANSPLHF
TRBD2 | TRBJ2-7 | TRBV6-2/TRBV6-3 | CASSYSGSGSYEQYF
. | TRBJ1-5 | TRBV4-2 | CASTPNKRAGKKSSNQPQHF
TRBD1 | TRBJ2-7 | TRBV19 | CASSTDRLGSYEQYF
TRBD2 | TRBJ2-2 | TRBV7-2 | CASSHGGANTGELFF